The 22 T cell receptor beta chains listed next were all sequenced from one sample in a study of graft-versus-host responses after intestinal transplantation. Measured with immunoSEQ multiplex PCR; TCRdb has only the in-frame clones, and not every one. The sample holds tens of thousands of clones, roughly 89% seen once. Sequencing was performed on PBMCs, taken approximately 660 days after intestinal transplant. These receptors were collected from a human patient who received an intestinal transplant, so some T cells may come from the graft donor.

The CDR3 coding sequence is TGTGCCAGCAGTAGGGGGGGGGCCTACGAGCAGTACTTC. Protein: CASSRGGAYEQYF. The chain employs TRBV6-5 and TRBJ2-7, with D possibly TRBD2 on 7 matching bases. Trimming took 5 bases from V and 2 from J, leaving 10 bases between them. CDR1 MNHEY and CDR2 SVGAGI come from the germline V gene. The CDR3 covers 13 residues.

J is TRBJ2-5 and V is TRBV11-1; D not certain. CDR3 length equals 15 residues. Germline V gene data show CDR1 as SGHAT and CDR2 as FQDESV (reference sequence). V was clipped by 0 bases and J by 1 base, with 9 bases between them. CDR3 sequence: CASSLAAGTQETQYF. The CDR3 coding sequence is TGTGCCAGCAGCTTAGCGGCTGGCACCCAAGAGACCCAGTACTTC.

The genes are TRBV11-2 and TRBJ2-7; D is unresolved. CDR3 length: 13 residues. The germline gives CDR1 SGHAT, CDR2 FQNNGV. V shed 5 bases and J shed 3 bases, with 11 bases lying between them. The CDR3 is CASSDVLVYEQYF. CDR3 DNA sequence: TGTGCCAGCAGCGACGTGCTTGTCTACGAGCAGTACTTC.

The chain couples TRBV6-4 to TRBJ1-5, with D possibly matching TRBD1 (5 bases). Between the trimmed V and J ends, which lost 8 bases and 7 bases, there was a span of 15 bases. This CDR3 region has 13 residues. Germline V gene sequence: CDR1 MRHNA, CDR2 SNTAGT. This CDR3 is CASSTEEGQPQHF. In DNA form, the CDR3 reads TGTGCCAGCTCGACGGAAGAGGGGCAGCCCCAGCATTTT.

The chain employs TRBV11-2 and TRBJ2-1; TRBD2 aligns across 13 bases. This CDR3 is built from 19 residues. Trimming took 5 bases from V and 0 from J; bases not matched to a gene: 10. From germline, CDR1 is SGHAT and CDR2 FQNNGV. CDR3 DNA: TGTGCCAGCAGCAAAAAAAGGACTAGCGGGAGTTCCTCCTACAATGAGCAGTTCTTC. It specifies CASSKKRTSGSSSYNEQFF. The complete variable domain, with remaining parts taken from reference TRBV11-2 and TRBJ2-1, reads EAGVAQSPRYKIIEKRQSVAFWCNPISGHATLYWYQQILGQGPKLLIQFQNNGVVDDSQLPKDRFSAERLKGVDSTLKIQPAKLEDSAVYLCASSKKRTSGSSSYNEQFFGPGTRLTVL.

The genes are TRBV5-1 and TRBJ2-5; D remains unclear. The CDR3 is 14 residues long. Per the germline V gene, CDR1 is SGHRS and CDR2 is YFSETQ. The V and J ends lost 0 bases and 3 bases respectively, with 9 bases between them. In nucleotides, the CDR3 is TGCGCCAGCAGCTTGGATGGGGTAAAAGAGACCCAGTACTTC. Translated: CASSLDGVKETQYF.

This clone occurred once. The gene calls are TRBV29-1 and TRBJ1-1, with D uncertain. This CDR3 is 14 amino acids long. Germline CDR1 reads SQVTM; CDR2 reads ANQGSEA. The V end was cut by 3 bases, the J end by 0 bases, with 11 bases between. The CDR3 DNA sequence: TGCAGCGTTGACCCGGGAGCCATGAACACTGAAGCTTTCTTT. As protein: CSVDPGAMNTEAFF.

The chain uses TRBV6-1 and TRBJ2-7; no clear D gene. With 2 bases removed from V and 4 bases from J, the gap between germline ends came to 3 bases. Looked up from germline, CDR1 is MNHNS and CDR2 is SASEGT. CDR3 length equals 11 residues. The CDR3 DNA is TGTGCCAGCAGTGAAACGTACGAGCAGTACTTC. It encodes CASSETYEQYF.

This chain joins TRBV7-9 and TRBJ2-2, with D perhaps TRBD2 (6 bases). Germline V CDR1 and CDR2: SEHNR, FQNEAQ (reference sequence). V dropped 8 bases and J dropped 2 bases, with 12 bases sitting between them. The CDR3 is made up of 14 amino acids. The CDR3 DNA reads TGTGCCAGCTACGGAGGGGTCAACACCGGGGAGCTGTTTTTT. Its protein product is CASYGGVNTGELFF.

The V and J genes are TRBV29-1 and TRBJ2-3, with D perhaps TRBD1 (6 bases). Trimming took off 6 bases at V and 1 base at J, with 17 bases between the two ends. CDR1 and CDR2 from the germline V gene are SQVTM and ANQGSEA. CDR3 length: 15 amino acids. The CDR3 nucleotides are TGCAGCGTCCGTGGGGGCAGATGGGGCACAGATACGCAGTATTTT. Amino acids: CSVRGGRWGTDTQYF.

This chain's CDR3 is CASSEASGGGYWIQYF. CDR3 nucleotide sequence: TGTGCCAGCAGTGAAGCGTCGGGGGGGGGCTACTGGATCCAGTACTTC. The rearrangement joins TRBV6-1 to TRBJ2-5; the match to TRBD2 covers 8 bases. Germline CDR1 is MNHNS and CDR2 is SASEGT. After removal of 0 bases from V and 10 bases from J, the junction contained 13 bases not matched to a gene. The CDR3 has 16 amino acids.

The chain couples TRBV5-4 to TRBJ1-1; weak D call: TRBD1 (6 bases). Germline V gene lookup returns CDR1 SGHNT and CDR2 YYREEE (reference sequence). Trimming pared 2 bases from V and 4 bases from J, leaving 12 bases between. The length of the CDR3 is 14 residues. The CDR3 DNA follows: TGTGCCAGCAGCTTTCTTGGGGGGCCCACTGAAGCTTTCTTT. This gives the protein CASSFLGGPTEAFF.

The chain employs TRBV10-2 and TRBJ1-4; TRBD1 matches 7 bases. Germline values: CDR1 WSHSY, CDR2 SAAADI. V was pared by 6 bases and J by 8 bases, with 6 bases of the junction left unmatched. This CDR3 spans 13 amino acids. The CDR3 here is CASRSGGAEKLFF. In nucleotides, the CDR3 is TGCGCCAGCAGATCAGGGGGGGCGGAAAAACTGTTTTTT.

J is TRBJ1-5 and V is TRBV6-6, with 8 bases that match TRBD1. The CDR3 spans 15 residues. Germline V CDR1 and CDR2: MNHNY, SVGAGI (reference sequence). V shed 5 bases and J 0 bases; nucleotides not matched to a gene: 3. This CDR3 reads CASSGTGYSNQPQHF. The CDR3 DNA reads TGTGCCAGCAGTGGGACAGGTTATAGCAATCAGCCCCAGCATTTT.

The chain is built from TRBV5-4 and TRBJ1-1, with D possibly matching TRBD1 (5 bases). This CDR3 has 14 residues. The V and J ends lost 4 bases and 6 bases respectively, with 16 bases between them. The V gene's germline CDR1 is SGHNT and CDR2 YYREEE (reference sequence). Here the CDR3 reads CASSVGLPGAEAFF. For the CDR3, the DNA is TGTGCCAGCAGCGTTGGACTGCCGGGGGCTGAAGCTTTCTTT.

The chain combines TRBV6-5 with TRBJ2-1, with D perhaps matching TRBD2 (6 bases). This CDR3 is 13 amino acids long. Germline V gene data show CDR1 as MNHEY and CDR2 as SVGAGI. Trimming took 4 bases from V and 8 from J, leaving 12 bases between them. The CDR3 DNA reads TGTGCCAGCAGTTCGACTAGAGTGGATGAGCAGTTCTTC. This codes for CASSSTRVDEQFF.

CDR3 coding DNA: TGTGCCAGCAGCCCGCCACCGGGGCGGGTATACCAAGAGACCCAGTACTTC. Its translation is CASSPPPGRVYQETQYF. The rearrangement joins TRBV7-9 to TRBJ2-5; either TRBD1 or TRBD2 may fit D (5 bases each). The CDR3 loop spans 17 amino acids. Germline values: CDR1 SEHNR, CDR2 FQNEAQ (reference sequence). The ends were cut back, 5 bases at V and 0 bases at J, with 19 bases in the middle.

The rearrangement links TRBV9 to TRBJ2-6; D gene ambiguous. V shed 5 bases and J shed 2 bases, with 2 bases lying between them. The CDR3 has 12 amino acids. CDR1 and CDR2 (germline): SGDLS, YYNGEE. The chain's CDR3 is CASSAGANVLTF. The CDR3 DNA sequence: TGTGCCAGCAGTGCTGGGGCCAACGTCCTGACTTTC.

This chain uses TRBV7-9 with TRBJ2-2; 7 positions agree with TRBD2. The CDR3 is made up of 16 amino acids. Germline-derived CDR1 and CDR2 are SEHNR and FQNEAQ (reference sequence). Losses at the gene ends were 3 bases for V and 3 bases for J; bases not matched to a gene: 7. The CDR3 DNA reads TGTGCCAGCAGCTTGCGAGGGGCGGGGGACACCGGGGAGCTGTTTTTT. Protein product: CASSLRGAGDTGELFF.

This rearrangement joins TRBV5-1 to TRBJ2-7, with D possibly being TRBD1 or TRBD2 (6 bases each). V was clipped by 6 bases and J by 3 bases, with 19 bases between them. CDR1 is SGHRS, CDR2 YFSETQ, per germline. CDR3 length: 15 amino acids. Here the CDR3 DNA reads TGCGCCAGCACCCAGGAGGGACATGGTAACTACGAGCAGTACTTC. It specifies CASTQEGHGNYEQYF. Based on the CDR3 plus reference TRBV5-1 and TRBJ2-7, the full variable domain is KAGVTQTPRYLIKTRGQQVTLSCSPISGHRSVSWYQQTPGQGLQFLFEYFSETQRNKGNFPGRFSGRQFSNSRSEMNVSTLELGDSALYLCASTQEGHGNYEQYFGPGTRLTVT.

The chain couples TRBV7-9 to TRBJ1-4; no firm D call. The germline V gene has CDR1 SEHNR and CDR2 FQNEAQ (reference sequence). The CDR3 covers 16 residues. V lost 4 bases to trimming and J lost 8 bases, with 20 bases between them. CDR3 in amino acids: CASSSYRAAISEKLFF. The CDR3 DNA reads as TGTGCCAGCAGCTCTTATCGGGCGGCCATTTCCGAAAAACTGTTTTTT. The whole variable domain, filled in from reference TRBV7-9 and TRBJ1-4, reads DTGVSQNPRHKITKRGQNVTFRCDPISEHNRLYWYRQTLGQGPEFLTYFQNEAQLEKSRLLSDRFSAERPKGSFSTLEIQRTEQGDSAMYLCASSSYRAAISEKLFFGSGTQLSVL.

About this clone: At one of its ends the junction is not consistent with the germline gene, which may arise from a read error. V is TRBV11-2 and J is TRBJ2-3, with TRBD1 as a possible D gene (6 bases). This CDR3 has 11 amino acids. CDR1 and CDR2 (germline): SGHAT, FQNNGV. The CDR3 loop reads CASSWTDTQYF. The CDR3 DNA reads as TGTGCCAGCAGCTGGACAGATACACAGTATTTT.